This TCR beta chain was identified during a study of technical replicates of blood from several donors. Assay used: immunoSEQ multiplex PCR; TCRdb lists only in-frame clones, some missing. The table shows approximately 73,000 clones, with 90% to 95% occurring only once. This sequence originates from a human donor in good health. Sample: T cells isolated from PBMCs.

CDR3 in amino acids: CASSQVRNQGFFEQFF. The CDR3 coding sequence is TGCGCCAGCAGCCAGGTCCGAAACCAGGGTTTCTTTGAGCAGTTCTTC. The V gene is TRBV4-1, the J gene TRBJ2-1; D possibly corresponds to TRBD1 (5 bases). Trimming removed 3 bases from V and 9 bases from J, with 21 bases in between. CDR1 and CDR2 (germline): MGHRA, YSYEKL. The CDR3 extends over 16 amino acids.